The 2 T cell receptor beta chains below come from one sample, sequenced in a study of PD-1 blockade in classical Hodgkin lymphoma. The method was immunoSEQ multiplex PCR; TCRdb's version includes in-frame clones alone and lacks a portion of them. The data hold about 4,300 clones, with roughly 61% observed a single time. All the patients suffered relapse after autologous stem cell transplantation, and brentuximab vedotin exposure differed. The specimen was peripheral blood mononuclear cells (PBMCs), collected at baseline. All receptors derive from a human donor with classical Hodgkin lymphoma.

This clone was observed a handful of times. The chain has TRBV7-3 and TRBJ2-5, with no clear D. This CDR3 contains 13 residues. Trimming took 3 bases from V and 1 from J, leaving 6 bases between them. CDR1 is SGHTA, CDR2 FQGTGA, per germline. CDR3 sequence reads: CASSFGSQETQYF. The CDR3 DNA reads as TGTGCCAGCAGCTTTGGCTCCCAAGAGACCCAGTACTTC. The full variable domain, rest sourced from reference TRBV7-3 and TRBJ2-5, is GAGVSQTPSNKVTEKGKYVELRCDPISGHTALYWYRQSLGQGPEFLIYFQGTGAADDSGLPNDRFFAVRPEGSVSTLKIQRTERGDSAVYLCASSFGSQETQYFGPGTRLLVL.

This clone was seen only a few times. This chain uses TRBV27 with TRBJ2-3; either TRBD1 or TRBD2 may supply D (5 bases each). This CDR3 has 15 amino acids. V was clipped by 2 bases and J by 4 bases, with 13 bases between them. In germline, CDR1 is MNHEY, CDR2 SMNVEV (reference sequence). The CDR3 region is CASSLRGRGADTQYF. DNA for the CDR3: TGTGCCAGCAGTTTACGCGGCCGGGGCGCAGATACGCAGTATTTT.